This T cell receptor beta chain was identified during a study of blood T cell repertoires in COVID-19. The CDR3 extends over 17 amino acids. Germline V gene data show CDR1 as MNHNS and CDR2 as SASEGT. V lost 1 base, J lost 7 bases, and 12 bases stayed unmatched. Profiling relied on immunoSEQ multiplex PCR, and the TCRdb table lists in-frame clones only, not all of them. Among about 250,000 clones, 70% to 90% were seen once, and the ten largest hold roughly 0.87%. The specimen was peripheral blood. The V call is TRBV6-1, the J call TRBJ1-4; TRBD1 matches at 7 bases. The receptor was isolated from a human donor with COVID-19, enrolled during active disease. The donor label of this sample is uncertain. CDR3 sequence (DNA): TGTGCCAGCAGTGAAGAGGCAGGGGGTTGGGGGCGTGAAAAACTGTTTTTT. Protein product: CASSEEAGGWGREKLFF.